Here is one TCR beta chain with its context. The data originate from a study of shared clonotypes between healthy human individuals. Naive CD8 cells lacked CD45RO and underwent positive selection for CCR7, leaving out terminally differentiated effector memory CD45RA+ cells. Adult donors, all healthy and HIV-negative, had no recent acute infections or vaccinations. The germline V gene has CDR1 SNHLY and CDR2 FYNNEI. With 7 bases removed from V and 5 bases from J, the gap between germline ends came to 20 bases. This CDR3 has 16 residues. The method was immunoSEQ multiplex PCR; TCRdb's version includes in-frame clones alone and lacks a portion of them. The sample contains some 2 million clones, approximately 95% of which appear only once.

Sample: naive CD8+ T cells sorted from blood. J is TRBJ1-4 and V is TRBV2; possibly TRBD1 for D (5 bases). This sequence originates from a man aged 18-30 years in good health. The CDR3 bases are TGTGCCAGCACCGACGTCGGGGGGTCTGGGAATGAAAAACTGTTTTTT. Translated, it gives CASTDVGGSGNEKLFF.